Following are 30 T cell receptor beta chains from one sample sequenced in a study of cytomegalovirus exposure and HLA in healthy donors. 60 Vbeta and 13 Jbeta primers were used in PCR. Profiling relied on immunoSEQ multiplex PCR, and the TCRdb table lists in-frame clones only, not all of them. The sample has roughly 110,000 clones, over 65% seen once. Sequencing was done on a sample of PBMCs. All receptors derive from a woman younger than 35 in good health and CMV-seronegative.

This clone appeared once. Additional DNA sequences in this sample encode the identical CDR3. This chain links TRBV5-1 with TRBJ2-2, with D perhaps matching TRBD1 (5 bases). V lost 2 bases and J 9 bases, leaving 11 bases between the germline ends. This CDR3 contains 13 residues. Germline assignment: CDR1 SGHRS and CDR2 YFSETQ. This CDR3 is CASSLGDRRELFF. CDR3 coding DNA: TGCGCCAGCAGCTTAGGGGATCGGAGGGAGCTGTTTTTT.

This clone was seen only once. This sequence joins TRBV5-4 and TRBJ2-5; the match to TRBD1 covers 7 bases. The germline V gene has CDR1 SGHNT and CDR2 YYREEE (reference sequence). The CDR3 covers 13 residues. The V gene end was trimmed by 4 bases and the J gene end by 5 bases; junction bases not matched to a gene: 5. The chain's CDR3 is CASSGDRGETQYF. CDR3 DNA: TGTGCCAGCAGCGGGGACAGAGGGGAGACCCAGTACTTC.

The rearrangement links TRBV2 to TRBJ1-4; 9 positions agree with TRBD1. The CDR3 sequence is 14 residues long. The J segment lost 7 bases and the V segment lost 7 bases, leaving 7 bases of the junction unmatched. Germline assignment: CDR1 SNHLY and CDR2 FYNNEI. CDR3 nucleotide sequence: TGTGCCAGCAAAGCGGGACAGGGAGGTGAAAAACTGTTTTTT. Amino acid sequence: CASKAGQGGEKLFF. Supplemented by reference TRBV2 and TRBJ1-4, the full variable domain reads EPEVTQTPSHQVTQMGQEVILRCVPISNHLYFYWYRQILGQKVEFLVSFYNNEISEKSEIFDDQFSVERPDGSNFTLKIRSTKLEDSAMYFCASKAGQGGEKLFFGSGTQLSVL.

V gene TRBV5-1 combines with J gene TRBJ2-1; 7 bases line up with TRBD2. Per the germline V gene, CDR1 is SGHRS and CDR2 is YFSETQ. This CDR3 has 13 amino acids. Unmatched junction bases numbered 5, after V lost 6 bases and J lost 5 bases. CDR3 DNA sequence: TGCGCCAGCAAGCTCGGGACTAACAATGAGCAGTTCTTC. Translating gives CASKLGTNNEQFF.

The rearrangement joins TRBV5-1 to TRBJ2-1, with D tentatively TRBD1 (6 bases). Germline CDR1 SGHRS, CDR2 YFSETQ. This CDR3 is built from 11 residues. With 5 bases removed from V and 9 bases from J, the gap between germline ends came to 9 bases. DNA of the CDR3: TGCGCCAGCAGACAGGGTACTGAGCAGTTCTTC. This gives the protein CASRQGTEQFF.

V gene TRBV29-1 combines with J gene TRBJ1-3, with TRBD1 matching over 8 bases. V lost 1 base, J lost 4 bases, and 12 bases stayed unmatched. Germline lookup yields CDR1 SQVTM and CDR2 ANQGSEA. The CDR3 extends over 17 amino acids. This CDR3 reads CSVEGALGTGYGNTIYF. The CDR3 DNA reads TGCAGCGTTGAAGGTGCACTTGGGACAGGCTACGGAAACACCATATATTTT.

This clone was counted a few times. This sequence joins TRBV28 and TRBJ2-1; a weak D match, TRBD1 (5 bases). The length of the CDR3 is 15 residues. The V end lost 4 bases, the J end lost 5 bases, and 15 bases lay between the germline ends. The V gene's germline CDR1 is MDHEN and CDR2 SYDVKM. The CDR3 sequence is CASSSPHSGNNEQFF. CDR3 nucleotides: TGTGCCAGCAGTTCCCCCCATTCAGGGAACAATGAGCAGTTCTTC.

V is TRBV27 and J is TRBJ1-2; D may be TRBD1 (5 bases). The CDR3 totals 12 residues. CDR1 is MNHEY and CDR2 is SMNVEV in the germline V gene (reference sequence). V shed 8 bases and J shed 8 bases, with 15 bases lying between them. The CDR3, as DNA: TGTGCCAGCTCCCTGGGGCGGGGCGGCTACACCTTC. Translated, it gives CASSLGRGGYTF.

The V and J genes are TRBV5-4 and TRBJ1-4; D is unclear. The CDR3 is 15 residues long. Germline V lookup: CDR1 SGHNT, CDR2 YYREEE (reference sequence). V lost 3 bases and J lost 0, with 9 bases in between. CDR3 loop: CASSSGSATNEKLFF. The DNA for the CDR3 is TGTGCCAGCAGCTCGGGGTCTGCAACTAATGAAAAACTGTTTTTT. The full variable domain, in which reference TRBV5-4 and TRBJ1-4 provide the parts outside the CDR3, is ETGVTQSPTHLIKTRGQQVTLRCSSQSGHNTVSWYQQALGQGPQFIFQYYREEENGRGNFPPRFSGLQFPNYSSELNVNALELDDSALYLCASSSGSATNEKLFFGSGTQLSVL.

This clone appeared a single time. V is TRBV10-3 and J is TRBJ2-1; D is undetermined. This CDR3 has 13 amino acids. The V end was cut by 3 bases, the J end by 4 bases, with 7 bases between. CDR1 is ENHRY and CDR2 is SYGVKD in the germline V gene. The CDR3 nucleotides are TGTGCCATCAGTGATTGGCAGTACAATGAGCAGTTCTTC. Protein product: CAISDWQYNEQFF.

The V gene is TRBV7-9, the J gene TRBJ1-2, with D tentatively TRBD1 (6 bases). The germline CDR1 and CDR2 sequences are SEHNR and FQNEAQ (reference sequence). CDR3 length: 15 residues. V was shortened by 6 bases and J by 2 bases, with 16 bases between the two germline ends. CDR3 in DNA: TGTGCCAGCAGATCAGGAGGGGGGGAGAACTATGGCTACACCTTC. It specifies CASRSGGGENYGYTF.

The chain carries TRBV18 and TRBJ2-5, with 7 bases matching TRBD1. This CDR3 region has 14 residues. After removal of 1 base from V and 4 bases from J, the junction contained 3 bases not matched to a gene. The germline V gene has CDR1 KGHSH and CDR2 LQKENI. The CDR3, as DNA: TGTGCCAGCTCACCACGACAGGGATCAGAGACCCAGTACTTC. Protein product: CASSPRQGSETQYF.

This sequence joins TRBV28 and TRBJ1-1; possibly TRBD1 for D (6 bases). This CDR3 is built from 15 residues. The V and J ends lost 1 base and 2 bases respectively, with 11 bases between them. In germline, CDR1 is MDHEN, CDR2 SYDVKM. CDR3 residues: CASSLSQGPNTEAFF. The CDR3 DNA reads TGTGCCAGCAGTTTATCGCAGGGGCCAAACACTGAAGCTTTCTTT.

This chain joins TRBV6-5 and TRBJ1-5; D is possibly TRBD1 (5 bases). Germline CDR1 MNHEY, CDR2 SVGAGI. The V and J ends lost 0 bases and 1 base respectively, with 10 bases between them. This CDR3 has 16 amino acids. CDR3 nucleotide sequence: TGTGCCAGCAGTTACTCAAGGACACCCAGCAATCAGCCCCAGCATTTT. Encoded protein: CASSYSRTPSNQPQHF.

The gene calls are TRBV19 and TRBJ2-2, with 11 bases fitting TRBD2. The CDR3 sequence is 16 residues long. Losses at the gene ends were 4 bases for V and 4 bases for J; bases not matched to a gene: 5. Germline lookup yields CDR1 LNHDA and CDR2 SQIVND (reference sequence). CDR3 loop: CASSTSGRRGTGELFF. As DNA, the CDR3 is TGTGCCAGTAGTACTAGCGGGAGGCGGGGCACCGGGGAGCTGTTTTTT. The entire variable domain, with the rest obtained from reference TRBV19 and TRBJ2-2, is as follows: DGGITQSPKYLFRKEGQNVTLSCEQNLNHDAMYWYRQDPGQGLRLIYYSQIVNDFQKGDIAEGYSVSREKKESFPLTVTSAQKNPTAFYLCASSTSGRRGTGELFFGEGSRLTVL.

This chain uses TRBV11-2 with TRBJ2-6, with 8 bases that match TRBD2. The CDR3 has 17 residues. Germline CDR1 SGHAT, CDR2 FQNNGV. V dropped 6 bases and J dropped 2; count of bases not matched to a gene: 9. CDR3 amino acids: CASSPPGLEPGANVLTF. The CDR3 DNA sequence: TGTGCCAGCAGTCCTCCGGGACTAGAGCCTGGGGCCAACGTCCTGACTTTC.

The J gene is TRBJ1-5, the V gene TRBV4-2; D might be TRBD1 (5 bases). The V end lost 2 bases, the J end lost 7 bases, and 9 bases lay between the germline ends. The CDR3 extends over 13 amino acids. Germline assignment: CDR1 LGHNA and CDR2 YNFKEQ. CDR3 DNA: TGTGCCAGCAGCCAACAGGGAGGCCAGCCCCAGCATTTT. It yields the protein CASSQQGGQPQHF.

This clone was seen just once. The chain carries TRBV27 and TRBJ2-7, with 8 bases that match TRBD2. Germline lookup yields CDR1 MNHEY and CDR2 SMNVEV (reference sequence). CDR3 size: 13 residues. The junction had 4 bases not matched to a gene; V was cut back by 6 bases and J by 3 bases. The CDR3 region is CASRTSGGYEQYF. The CDR3 coding sequence is TGTGCCAGCAGAACTAGCGGAGGCTACGAGCAGTACTTC.

This chain links TRBV9 with TRBJ1-4; no definite D call. This CDR3 region has 16 residues. In germline, CDR1 is SGDLS, CDR2 YYNGEE. Trimming stripped 0 bases from V and 6 bases from J, with 15 bases between. CDR3 region: CASSVGAGSPYEKLFF. The CDR3 region has the DNA TGTGCCAGCAGCGTAGGTGCGGGCAGCCCTTATGAAAAACTGTTTTTT.

This clone was found once. This rearrangement joins TRBV28 to TRBJ1-2; 7 bases map to TRBD1. The CDR3 has 15 amino acids. Germline V lookup: CDR1 MDHEN, CDR2 SYDVKM. V lost 7 bases, J lost 6 bases, and 14 bases stayed unmatched. This CDR3 reads CASTPRAQGRDGYTF. DNA of the CDR3: TGTGCCAGCACCCCAAGGGCACAGGGGCGCGATGGCTACACCTTC.

The V gene is TRBV28, the J gene TRBJ2-1; 7 bases agree with TRBD2. The CDR3 has 14 amino acids. Germline assignment: CDR1 MDHEN and CDR2 SYDVKM. The junction had 14 bases not matched to a gene; V was cut back by 10 bases and J by 8 bases. This CDR3 is CAINPSGGFDEQFF. The CDR3 DNA reads TGTGCCATTAATCCCTCGGGGGGTTTCGATGAGCAGTTCTTC.

This clone was seen a few times. This chain uses TRBV2 with TRBJ1-5; 10 nucleotides align to TRBD1. V was pared by 6 bases and J by 1 base, with 3 bases of the junction left unmatched. Germline-derived CDR1 and CDR2 are SNHLY and FYNNEI. The CDR3 length is 15 residues. For the CDR3, the DNA is TGTGCCAGCAGGTGGGACAGGGGAAGCAATCAGCCCCAGCATTTT. Protein product: CASRWDRGSNQPQHF. Drawing the rest from reference TRBV2 and TRBJ1-5, the complete variable domain is EPEVTQTPSHQVTQMGQEVILRCVPISNHLYFYWYRQILGQKVEFLVSFYNNEISEKSEIFDDQFSVERPDGSNFTLKIRSTKLEDSAMYFCASRWDRGSNQPQHFGDGTRLSIL.

This rearrangement joins TRBV18 to TRBJ2-7, with D tentatively TRBD2 (5 bases). Trimming shortened V by 0 bases and J by 5 bases, and 11 bases separated the two germline ends. The CDR3 is 14 residues long. CDR1 and CDR2 (germline): KGHSH, LQKENI. The CDR3 spells CASSPPSGKDEQYF. CDR3 in DNA: TGTGCCAGCTCACCACCGTCGGGGAAGGACGAGCAGTACTTC.

The CDR3 sequence is CASELINEQFF. The DNA for the CDR3 is TGTGCCAGCGAACTAATTAATGAGCAGTTCTTC. The gene calls are TRBV6-1 and TRBJ2-1, with D unclear. V was cut by 8 bases and J by 7 bases, with 9 bases left in between. CDR1 and CDR2 (germline): MNHNS, SASEGT. There are 11 residues in the CDR3.

This sequence joins TRBV5-4 and TRBJ1-6, with 7 bases that match TRBD1. CDR3 length: 14 amino acids. Germline-derived CDR1 and CDR2 are SGHNT and YYREEE (reference sequence). After removal of 5 bases from V and 10 bases from J, the junction contained 9 bases not matched to a gene. In nucleotides, the CDR3 is TGTGCCAGCAGTTCGACAGGGTATGGCTCACCCCTCCACTTT. Protein sequence: CASSSTGYGSPLHF.

The chain combines TRBV6-5 with TRBJ2-5, with D possibly TRBD1 on 6 matching bases. Germline values: CDR1 MNHEY, CDR2 SVGAGI. V lost 5 bases, J lost 3 bases, and 10 bases lay in between. This CDR3 is built from 13 residues. The CDR3 DNA reads TGTGCCAGCAGTAGGGACACCAAAGAGACCCAGTACTTC. Protein: CASSRDTKETQYF.

V usage is TRBV7-2 and J usage is TRBJ1-2; maybe TRBD1 (5 bases). CDR1 is SGHTA, CDR2 FQGNSA, per germline. CDR3 size: 12 residues. The V gene lost 2 bases and the J gene lost 7 bases, with 8 bases spanning the gap. The CDR3 DNA reads as TGTGCCAGCAGCTTATTAGGGGCTGGCTACACCTTC. This sequence encodes CASSLLGAGYTF.

The chain joins TRBV5-4 to TRBJ2-7; TRBD2 might be the D (5 bases). Deletions cut 1 base from V and 4 bases from J, with 18 bases between. From germline, CDR1 is SGHNT and CDR2 YYREEE (reference sequence). CDR3 length equals 16 residues. The chain's CDR3 is CASSLPLGGSYYEQYF. CDR3 bases: TGTGCCAGCAGCTTGCCCCTCGGAGGCAGTTATTACGAGCAGTACTTC.

The chain uses TRBV6-1 and TRBJ1-2, with 9 positions matching TRBD1. From germline, CDR1 is MNHNS and CDR2 SASEGT. The V gene end was trimmed by 6 bases and the J gene end by 7 bases; junction bases not matched to a gene: 6. The CDR3 is 13 amino acids. In DNA, the CDR3 is TGTGCCAGCAGCCCTACAGGGGGCTGTGGCTACACCTTC. This sequence encodes CASSPTGGCGYTF.

The chain has TRBV27 and TRBJ2-1, with 13 bases identical to TRBD2. The trim removed 3 bases at V and 6 bases at J, leaving 2 bases unmatched. Germline CDR1 MNHEY, CDR2 SMNVEV (reference sequence). This CDR3 is 15 amino acids long. In DNA form, the CDR3 reads TGTGCCAGCAGTTTGTGGACTAGCGGGAGCAATGAGCAGTTCTTC. The encoded protein is CASSLWTSGSNEQFF.